This TCR beta chain was identified in a study of technical replicates of blood from a few donors. The CDR3 is made up of 11 amino acids. The V segment lost 7 bases and the J segment 8 bases; nucleotides outside the gene matches: 6. Germline-derived CDR1 and CDR2 are SQVTM and ANQGSEA. Assay used: immunoSEQ multiplex PCR; TCRdb lists only in-frame clones, some missing. The sample yields tens of thousands of clones, roughly 93% seen once. This clone was seen a handful of times. The specimen sequenced was T cells isolated from PBMCs. The TCR comes from a human donor in good health. The rearrangement uses TRBV29-1 and TRBJ1-2, with 8 nucleotides matching TRBD1. CDR3 residues: CSDDRGWGYTF. The CDR3 DNA is TGCAGCGACGACAGGGGCTGGGGCTACACCTTC.